This T cell receptor (beta chain) was captured in a study of neurological immune-mediated disorders. Germline CDR1 is SGHRS and CDR2 is YFSETQ. V was pared by 0 bases and J by 7 bases, with 10 bases between. CDR3 length: 14 residues. The table lists this clonotype with many counts. 5'RACE with 10-nucleotide random UMIs generated the cDNA. TCRdb ran MiXCR on the 5' RACE reads and lists one entry per CDR3 protein. Of tens of thousands of distinct CDR3 sequences in the sample, around 4.7% were seen once. Indicated time point: longitudinal time-point 3. The TCR originated in an older woman with multiple sclerosis. The sample comprised PBMCs. The J gene is TRBJ2-2, the V gene TRBV5-1, with D perhaps given as TRBD1 or TRBD2 (6 bases each). The CDR3 spells CASSLVGGDGELFF. Here the CDR3 DNA reads TGCGCCAGCAGCTTGGTCGGGGGCGACGGGGAGCTGTTTTTT.